This T cell receptor beta chain was sequenced in a study of blood T cell repertoires in COVID-19. Per the germline V gene, CDR1 is SNHLY and CDR2 is FYNNEI. The V gene lost 0 bases and the J gene lost 0 bases, with 17 bases spanning the gap. The CDR3 totals 18 residues. Profiling relied on immunoSEQ multiplex PCR, and the TCRdb table lists in-frame clones only, not all of them. The sample lists 45,000 or so clones, roughly 89% occurring once. This clone was counted once. The chain carries TRBV2 and TRBJ1-1; tentative D call: TRBD1 (5 bases). Material: peripheral blood. The TCR sequence derives from an elderly man with acute or convalescent COVID-19. In nucleotides, the CDR3 is TGTGCCAGCAGTGAAGCTTGGGGCACGGGAGGGTTGAACACTGAAGCTTTCTTT. Translating it yields CASSEAWGTGGLNTEAFF.